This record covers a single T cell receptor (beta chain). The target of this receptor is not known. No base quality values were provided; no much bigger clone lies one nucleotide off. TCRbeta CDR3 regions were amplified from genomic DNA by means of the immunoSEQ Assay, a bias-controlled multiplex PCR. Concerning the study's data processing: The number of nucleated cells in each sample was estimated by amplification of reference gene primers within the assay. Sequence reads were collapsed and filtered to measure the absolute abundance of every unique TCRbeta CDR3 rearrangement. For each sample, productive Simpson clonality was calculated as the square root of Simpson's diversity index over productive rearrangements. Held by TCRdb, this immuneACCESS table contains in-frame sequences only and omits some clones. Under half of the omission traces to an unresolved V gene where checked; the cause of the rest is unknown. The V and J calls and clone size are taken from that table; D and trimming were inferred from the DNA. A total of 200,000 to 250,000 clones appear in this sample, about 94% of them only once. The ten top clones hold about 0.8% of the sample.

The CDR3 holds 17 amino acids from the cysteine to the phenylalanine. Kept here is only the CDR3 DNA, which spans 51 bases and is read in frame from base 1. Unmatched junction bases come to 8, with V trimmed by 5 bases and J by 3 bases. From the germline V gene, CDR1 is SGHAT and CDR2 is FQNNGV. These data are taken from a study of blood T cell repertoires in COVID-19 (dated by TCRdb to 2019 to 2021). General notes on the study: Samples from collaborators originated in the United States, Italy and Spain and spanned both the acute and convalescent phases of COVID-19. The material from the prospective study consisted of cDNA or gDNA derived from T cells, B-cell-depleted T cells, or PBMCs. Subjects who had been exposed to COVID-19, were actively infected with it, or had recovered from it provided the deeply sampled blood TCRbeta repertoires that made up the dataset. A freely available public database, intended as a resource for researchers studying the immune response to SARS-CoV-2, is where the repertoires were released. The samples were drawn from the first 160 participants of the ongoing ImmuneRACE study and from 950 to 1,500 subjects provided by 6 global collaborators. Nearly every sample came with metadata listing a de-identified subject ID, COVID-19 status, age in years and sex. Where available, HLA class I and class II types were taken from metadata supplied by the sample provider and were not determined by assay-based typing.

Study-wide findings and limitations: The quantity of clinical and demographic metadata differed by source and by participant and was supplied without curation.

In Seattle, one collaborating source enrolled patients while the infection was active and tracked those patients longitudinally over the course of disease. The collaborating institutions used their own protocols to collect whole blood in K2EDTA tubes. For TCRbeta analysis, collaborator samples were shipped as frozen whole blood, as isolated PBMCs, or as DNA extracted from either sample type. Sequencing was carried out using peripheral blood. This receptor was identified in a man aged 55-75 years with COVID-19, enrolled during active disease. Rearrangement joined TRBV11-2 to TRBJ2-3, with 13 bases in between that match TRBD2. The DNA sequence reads TGTGCCAGCAGCCCAAGACTAGCGGGGGGCGCGACAGATACGCAGTATTTT. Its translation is CASSPRLAGGATDTQYF.